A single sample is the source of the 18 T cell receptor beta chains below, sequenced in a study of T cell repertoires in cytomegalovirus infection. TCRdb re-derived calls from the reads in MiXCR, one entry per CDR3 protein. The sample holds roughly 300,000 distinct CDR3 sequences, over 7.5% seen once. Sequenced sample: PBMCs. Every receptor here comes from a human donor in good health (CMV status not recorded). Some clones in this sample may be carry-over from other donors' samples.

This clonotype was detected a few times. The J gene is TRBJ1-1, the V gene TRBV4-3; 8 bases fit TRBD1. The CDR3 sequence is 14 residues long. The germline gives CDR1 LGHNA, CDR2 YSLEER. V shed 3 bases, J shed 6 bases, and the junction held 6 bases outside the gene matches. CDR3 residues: CASSQRTGTPEAFF. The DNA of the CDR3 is TGCGCCAGCAGCCAGAGGACAGGGACCCCTGAAGCTTTCTTT.

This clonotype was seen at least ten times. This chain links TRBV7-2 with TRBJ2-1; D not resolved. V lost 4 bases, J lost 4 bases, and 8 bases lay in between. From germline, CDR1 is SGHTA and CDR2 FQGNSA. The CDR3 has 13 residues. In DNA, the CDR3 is TGTGCCAGCAGCTCTACCAGTTACAATGAGCAGTTCTTC. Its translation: CASSSTSYNEQFF.

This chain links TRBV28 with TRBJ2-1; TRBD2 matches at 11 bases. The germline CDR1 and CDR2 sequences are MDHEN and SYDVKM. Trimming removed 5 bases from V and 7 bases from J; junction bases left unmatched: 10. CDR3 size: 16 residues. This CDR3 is CASSPELAGARNEQFF. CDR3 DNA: TGTGCCAGCAGTCCAGAACTAGCGGGGGCCCGGAATGAGCAGTTCTTC.

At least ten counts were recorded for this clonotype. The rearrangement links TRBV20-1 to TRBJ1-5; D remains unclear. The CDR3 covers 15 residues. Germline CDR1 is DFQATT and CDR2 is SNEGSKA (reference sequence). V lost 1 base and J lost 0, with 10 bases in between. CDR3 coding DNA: TGCAGTGCTAGAGGACTGAGGAATAGCAATCAGCCCCAGCATTTT. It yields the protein CSARGLRNSNQPQHF.

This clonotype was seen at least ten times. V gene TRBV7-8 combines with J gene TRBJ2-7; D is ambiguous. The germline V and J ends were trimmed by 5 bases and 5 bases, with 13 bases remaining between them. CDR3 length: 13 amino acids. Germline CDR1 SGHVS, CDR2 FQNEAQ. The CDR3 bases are TGTGCCAGCAGCCCAGGATTTTGGAACGAGCAGTACTTC. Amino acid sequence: CASSPGFWNEQYF.

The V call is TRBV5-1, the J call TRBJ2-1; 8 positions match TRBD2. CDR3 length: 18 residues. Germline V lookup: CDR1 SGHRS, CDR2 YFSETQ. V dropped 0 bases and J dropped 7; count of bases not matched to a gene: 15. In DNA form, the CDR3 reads TGCGCCAGCAGCTTGGTCCCTTTGAGGGCGGGGGGTCAAAATGAGCAGTTCTTC. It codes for CASSLVPLRAGGQNEQFF.

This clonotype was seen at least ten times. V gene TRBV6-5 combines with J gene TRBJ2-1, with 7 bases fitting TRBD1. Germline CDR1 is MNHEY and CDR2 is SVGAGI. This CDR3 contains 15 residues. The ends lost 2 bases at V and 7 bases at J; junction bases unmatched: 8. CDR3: CASSYRQGFRNEQFF. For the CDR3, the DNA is TGTGCCAGCAGTTACCGACAGGGCTTTAGGAATGAGCAGTTCTTC.

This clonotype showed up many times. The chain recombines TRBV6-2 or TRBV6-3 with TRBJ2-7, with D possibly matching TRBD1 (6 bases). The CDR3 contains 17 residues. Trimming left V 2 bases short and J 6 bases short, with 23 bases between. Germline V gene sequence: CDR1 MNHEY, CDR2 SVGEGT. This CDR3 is CASSYRVTGQGTSEQYF. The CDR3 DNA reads TGTGCCAGCAGTTACCGGGTGACGGGACAAGGGACGTCCGAGCAGTACTTC.

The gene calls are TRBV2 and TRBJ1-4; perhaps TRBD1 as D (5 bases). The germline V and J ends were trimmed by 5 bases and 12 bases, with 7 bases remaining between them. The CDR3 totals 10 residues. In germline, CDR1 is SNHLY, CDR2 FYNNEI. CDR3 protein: CASSPGQLFF. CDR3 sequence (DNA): TGTGCCAGCAGTCCGGGACAACTGTTTTTT.

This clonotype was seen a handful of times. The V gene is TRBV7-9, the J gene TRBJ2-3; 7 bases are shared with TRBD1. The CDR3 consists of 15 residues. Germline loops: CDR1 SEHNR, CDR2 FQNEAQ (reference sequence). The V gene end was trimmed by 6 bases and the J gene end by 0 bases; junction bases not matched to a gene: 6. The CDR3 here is CASSQQGTSTDTQYF. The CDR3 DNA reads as TGTGCCAGCAGTCAACAGGGGACCAGCACAGATACGCAGTATTTT.

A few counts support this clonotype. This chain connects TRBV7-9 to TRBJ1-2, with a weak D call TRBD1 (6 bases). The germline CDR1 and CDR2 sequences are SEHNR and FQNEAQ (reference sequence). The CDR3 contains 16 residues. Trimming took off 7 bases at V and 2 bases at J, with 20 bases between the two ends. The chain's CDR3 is CASTLSGGGHNYGYTF. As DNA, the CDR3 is TGTGCCAGCACACTCAGCGGGGGGGGGCACAACTATGGCTACACCTTC.

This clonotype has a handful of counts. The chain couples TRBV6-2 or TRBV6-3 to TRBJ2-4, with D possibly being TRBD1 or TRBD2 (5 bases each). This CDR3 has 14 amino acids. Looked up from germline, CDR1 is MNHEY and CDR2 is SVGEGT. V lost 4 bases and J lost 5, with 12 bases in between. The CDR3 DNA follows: TGTGCCAGCAGTTTCCCAGGGAGCCAAAACATTCAGTACTTC. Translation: CASSFPGSQNIQYF.

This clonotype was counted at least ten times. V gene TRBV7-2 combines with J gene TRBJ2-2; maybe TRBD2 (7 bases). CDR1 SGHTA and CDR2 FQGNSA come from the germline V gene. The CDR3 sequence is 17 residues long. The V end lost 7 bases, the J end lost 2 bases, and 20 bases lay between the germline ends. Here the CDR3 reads CASTLLPGGSNTGELFF. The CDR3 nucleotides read TGTGCCAGCACCCTACTCCCGGGGGGCTCAAACACCGGGGAGCTGTTTTTT.

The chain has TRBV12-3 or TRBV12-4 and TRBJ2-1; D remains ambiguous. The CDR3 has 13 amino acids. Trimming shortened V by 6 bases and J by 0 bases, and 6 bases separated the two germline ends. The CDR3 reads CASRHSSYNEQFF. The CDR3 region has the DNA TGTGCCAGCAGGCATAGCTCCTACAATGAGCAGTTCTTC.

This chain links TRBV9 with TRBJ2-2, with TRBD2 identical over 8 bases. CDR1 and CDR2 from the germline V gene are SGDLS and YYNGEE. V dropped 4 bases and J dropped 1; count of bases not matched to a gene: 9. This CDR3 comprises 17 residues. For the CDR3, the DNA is TGTGCCAGCAGCCCCCGAGGGGCGGGGGGGAACACCGGGGAGCTGTTTTTT. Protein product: CASSPRGAGGNTGELFF.

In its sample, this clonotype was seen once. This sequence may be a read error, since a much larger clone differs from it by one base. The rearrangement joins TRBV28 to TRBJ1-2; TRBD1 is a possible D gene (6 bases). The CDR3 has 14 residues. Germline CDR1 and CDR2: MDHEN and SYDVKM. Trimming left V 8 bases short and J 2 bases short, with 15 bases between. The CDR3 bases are TGTGCCAGCGTGTTGTTAAGGGGGAACTATGGCTACACCTTC. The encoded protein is CASVLLRGNYGYTF.

CDR3 nucleotides: TGTGCCAGCAGCTTCTTCACAACGGGATACAATGAGCAGTTCTTC. Translation: CASSFFTTGYNEQFF. The chain employs TRBV7-3 and TRBJ2-1; TRBD2 might be the D (5 bases). V lost 3 bases and J 4 bases, leaving 13 bases between the germline ends. The CDR3 spans 15 residues. The germline gives CDR1 SGHTA, CDR2 FQGTGA.

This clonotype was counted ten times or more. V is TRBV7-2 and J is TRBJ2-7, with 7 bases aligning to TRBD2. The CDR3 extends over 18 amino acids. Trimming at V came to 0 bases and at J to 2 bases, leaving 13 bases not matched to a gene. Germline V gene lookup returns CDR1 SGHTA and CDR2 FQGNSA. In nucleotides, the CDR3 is TGTGCCAGCAGCTTAGCGCCCCTTGGGGGGGAGCAACCCTACGAGCAGTACTTC. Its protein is CASSLAPLGGEQPYEQYF.